This T cell receptor (beta chain) was sequenced in a study of CD8 T cells in Susac syndrome. An amount of RNA that ranged from about 0.45 to 1 ug was reverse transcribed with random hexamers. Using its own MiXCR run on the immunoSEQ multiplex PCR reads, TCRdb lists one record per CDR3 protein. The table includes about 130,000 distinct CDR3 sequences, 85% to 95% detected once. CDR3 size: 16 residues. J was trimmed by 3 bases and V by 5 bases; bases with no gene match: 4. Sequenced input: CD8+ T cells from PBMCs. This chain joins TRBV12-3 or TRBV12-4 and TRBJ2-1; 13 nucleotides agree with TRBD2. The clonotype originates from a human donor with Susac syndrome. This CDR3 is CASSGGTSGNYNEQFF. CDR3 sequence (DNA): TGTGCCAGCAGTGGAGGGACTAGCGGGAACTACAATGAGCAGTTCTTC.